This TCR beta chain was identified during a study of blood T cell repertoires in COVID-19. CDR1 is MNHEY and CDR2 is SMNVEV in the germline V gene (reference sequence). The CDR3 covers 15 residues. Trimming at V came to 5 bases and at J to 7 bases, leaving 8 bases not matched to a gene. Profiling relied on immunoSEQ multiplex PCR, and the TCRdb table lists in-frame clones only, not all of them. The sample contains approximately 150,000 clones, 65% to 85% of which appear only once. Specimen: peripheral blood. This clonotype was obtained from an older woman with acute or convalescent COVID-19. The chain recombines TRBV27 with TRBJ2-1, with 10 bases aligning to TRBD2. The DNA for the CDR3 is TGTGCCAGCAGTCCATACACGGGACTAGCGAATGAGCAGTTCTTC. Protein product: CASSPYTGLANEQFF.